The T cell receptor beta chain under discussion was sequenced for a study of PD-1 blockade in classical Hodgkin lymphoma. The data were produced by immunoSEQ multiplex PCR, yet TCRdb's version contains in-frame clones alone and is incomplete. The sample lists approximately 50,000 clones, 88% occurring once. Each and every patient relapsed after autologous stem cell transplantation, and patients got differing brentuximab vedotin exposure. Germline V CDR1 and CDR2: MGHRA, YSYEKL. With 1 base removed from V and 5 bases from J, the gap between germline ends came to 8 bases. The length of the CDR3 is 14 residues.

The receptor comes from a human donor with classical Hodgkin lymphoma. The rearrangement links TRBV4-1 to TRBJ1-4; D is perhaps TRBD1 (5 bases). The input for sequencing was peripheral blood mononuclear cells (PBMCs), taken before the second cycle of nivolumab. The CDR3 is CASSQGGENEKLFF. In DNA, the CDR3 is TGCGCCAGCAGCCAAGGGGGGGAAAATGAAAAACTGTTTTTT.